One sample yielded the 11 T cell receptor beta chains listed below, sequenced in a study of T cells in Graves' hyperthyroidism and ophthalmopathy. Authors of the study amplified TCR beta CDR3 regions from RNA transcripts. RT-PCR in the first round (using the HTBI primer set) targeted the TCR CDR3. A single record per CDR3 protein comes from TCRdb applying MiXCR to the multiplex PCR reads. The data hold approximately 600,000 distinct CDR3 sequences, with approximately 14% observed a single time. Sequencing was done on a sample of blood. The source of these receptors is a woman in her 30s with Graves' hyperthyroidism that later progressed to Graves' ophthalmopathy.

This clonotype was observed many times. The chain joins TRBV20-1 to TRBJ2-3, with no clear D. CDR1 and CDR2 from the germline V gene are DFQATT and SNEGSKA (reference sequence). The CDR3 spans 11 residues. Trimming pared 2 bases from V and 4 bases from J, leaving 4 bases between. The CDR3 protein is CSARFSDTQYF. The CDR3 bases are TGCAGTGCTAGATTCTCAGATACGCAGTATTTT.

J is TRBJ2-5 and V is TRBV20-1, with D hard to call. This CDR3 comprises 10 residues. CDR1 is DFQATT and CDR2 is SNEGSKA in the germline V gene (reference sequence). With 5 bases removed from V and 3 bases from J, the gap between germline ends came to 4 bases. The CDR3 DNA is TGCAGTGCTGCGGAAGAGACCCAGTACTTC. As protein: CSAAEETQYF.

The chain couples TRBV7-3 to TRBJ1-1; D unclear. Germline assignment: CDR1 SGHTA and CDR2 FQGTGA. CDR3 size: 13 residues. V was shortened by 0 bases and J by 4 bases, with 6 bases between the two germline ends. The CDR3 DNA reads as TGTGCCAGCAGCTTAACGATAGGCACTGAAGCTTTCTTT. Its protein is CASSLTIGTEAFF. The full variable domain, completed using reference TRBV7-3 and TRBJ1-1, is GAGVSQTPSNKVTEKGKYVELRCDPISGHTALYWYRQSLGQGPEFLIYFQGTGAADDSGLPNDRFFAVRPEGSVSTLKIQRTERGDSAVYLCASSLTIGTEAFFGQGTRLTVV.

The CDR3: CASSFGPLSSYEQYF. CDR3 DNA: TGCGCCAGCAGCTTCGGACCGTTAAGCTCCTACGAGCAGTACTTC. V usage is TRBV5-1 and J usage is TRBJ2-7; D not certain. V dropped 2 bases and J dropped 0 bases, with 12 bases sitting between them. The CDR3 length is 15 residues. Germline V lookup: CDR1 SGHRS, CDR2 YFSETQ.

This clonotype was recorded a few times. The rearrangement joins TRBV5-1 to TRBJ2-1; 7 bases are shared with TRBD2. The CDR3 is 14 residues long. V lost 9 bases to trimming and J lost 6 bases; unmatched junction nucleotides: 12. The germline CDR1 and CDR2 sequences are SGHRS and YFSETQ. CDR3 DNA sequence: TGCGCCACTACAGGCGGGAGTGATTTCAATGAGCAGTTCTTC. Encoded protein: CATTGGSDFNEQFF.

The sample holds many counts of this clonotype. The V call is TRBV18, the J call TRBJ1-1; D call uncertain. From germline, CDR1 is KGHSH and CDR2 LQKENI. CDR3 size: 13 residues. Trimming removed 3 bases at V and 1 base at J, with 6 bases between. This CDR3 reads CASSPIGNTEAFF. CDR3 coding DNA: TGTGCCAGCTCACCTATTGGGAACACTGAAGCTTTCTTT.

A word on this clonotype: A much larger clone lies a single base off, so this may be a read error. J is TRBJ2-7 and V is TRBV3-1; possible D gene TRBD2, 6 bases. Germline values: CDR1 LGHDT, CDR2 YNNKEL (reference sequence). CDR3 length: 16 residues. In nucleotides, the CDR3 is TGTGACAGCAGCCAAGATCGTCTAGCGAGCTCCTACGAGCAGTACTTC. It specifies CDSSQDRLASSYEQYF.

This clonotype was recorded many times. The V call is TRBV2, the J call TRBJ2-3; D might be TRBD1 (5 bases). V lost 4 bases, J lost 2 bases, and 13 bases lay in between. The CDR3 extends over 15 amino acids. CDR1 is SNHLY and CDR2 is FYNNEI in the germline V gene. CDR3 loop: CASSGRGSHTDTQYF. CDR3 in DNA: TGTGCCAGCAGTGGAAGGGGCTCACACACAGATACGCAGTATTTT.

This chain links TRBV9 with TRBJ2-1; D might be TRBD1 or TRBD2, each matching 5 bases. This CDR3 comprises 13 residues. The germline V and J ends were trimmed by 0 bases and 12 bases, with 13 bases remaining between them. The germline gives CDR1 SGDLS, CDR2 YYNGEE. The CDR3 loop reads CASSVEGRAGQFF. In DNA, the CDR3 is TGTGCCAGCAGCGTAGAAGGCAGGGCGGGGCAGTTCTTC.

To note about this clonotype: This may arise from a read error, as a much more abundant clone is one base away. V is TRBV11-3 and J is TRBJ2-7; D is unresolved. Germline V lookup: CDR1 SGHNT, CDR2 YENEEA. CDR3 size: 13 residues. V was trimmed by 4 bases and J by 4 bases, leaving 11 bases between them. This chain's CDR3 is CASSSKGTYEQYF. Here the CDR3 DNA reads TGTGCCAGCAGCTCGAAGGGCACGTACGAGCAGTACTTC.

This clonotype was counted at least ten times. The chain links TRBV3-1 to TRBJ2-5, with TRBD2 matching 9 bases. The length of the CDR3 is 15 residues. Losses at the gene ends were 1 base for V and 4 bases for J; bases not matched to a gene: 4. Germline V gene sequence: CDR1 LGHDT, CDR2 YNNKEL (reference sequence). CDR3 sequence: CASSQVSGSVETQYF. As DNA, the CDR3 is TGTGCCAGCAGCCAAGTTAGCGGGAGTGTAGAGACCCAGTACTTC.